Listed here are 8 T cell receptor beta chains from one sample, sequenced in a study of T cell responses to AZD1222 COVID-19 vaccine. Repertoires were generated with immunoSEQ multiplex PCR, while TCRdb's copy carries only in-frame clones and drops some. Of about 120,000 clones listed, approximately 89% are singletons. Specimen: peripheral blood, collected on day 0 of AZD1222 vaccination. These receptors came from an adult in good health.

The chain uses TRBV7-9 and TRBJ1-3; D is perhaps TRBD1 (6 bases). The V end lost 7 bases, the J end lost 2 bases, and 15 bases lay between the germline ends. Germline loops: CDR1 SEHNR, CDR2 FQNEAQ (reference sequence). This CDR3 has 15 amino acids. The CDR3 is CASTTVGAAGNTIYF. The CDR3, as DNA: TGTGCCAGCACCACTGTGGGGGCTGCTGGAAACACCATATATTTT.

Written as DNA, the CDR3 is TGTGCCAGCCGCCGGGACTGGGTTTTGGGTGGCTACACCTTC. Translated, it gives CASRRDWVLGGYTF. The chain couples TRBV6-2 or TRBV6-3 to TRBJ1-2; a weak D match, TRBD1 (5 bases). Germline assignment: CDR1 MNHEY and CDR2 SVGEGT. This CDR3 spans 14 amino acids. V lost 8 bases and J lost 7, with 20 bases in between.

CDR3 sequence: CASSLTGTGHYTF. The CDR3 coding sequence is TGTGCCAGCAGCTTGACCGGGACAGGGCACTACACCTTC. V and J are TRBV5-5 and TRBJ1-2, with 9 bases fitting TRBD1. Looked up from germline, CDR1 is SGHKS and CDR2 is YYEKEE (reference sequence). V lost 1 base to trimming and J lost 10 bases; unmatched junction nucleotides: 5. The CDR3 length is 13 residues.

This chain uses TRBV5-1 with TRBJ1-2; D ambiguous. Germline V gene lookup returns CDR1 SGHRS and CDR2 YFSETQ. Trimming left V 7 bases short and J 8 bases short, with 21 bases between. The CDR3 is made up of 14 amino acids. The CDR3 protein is CASLPRRRPWGYTF. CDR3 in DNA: TGCGCCAGCCTTCCCAGAAGACGGCCCTGGGGCTACACCTTC.

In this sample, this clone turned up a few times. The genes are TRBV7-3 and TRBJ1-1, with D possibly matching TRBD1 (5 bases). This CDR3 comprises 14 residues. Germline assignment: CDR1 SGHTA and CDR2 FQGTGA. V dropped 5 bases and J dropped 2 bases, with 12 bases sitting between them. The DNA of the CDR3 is TGTGCCAGCAGCGTGGGAGGGGCCAACACTGAAGCTTTCTTT. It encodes CASSVGGANTEAFF.

This CDR3 reads CSLSVEANTGELFF. The CDR3 DNA is TGCAGCCTGAGTGTGGAAGCGAACACCGGGGAGCTGTTTTTT. The chain combines TRBV29-1 with TRBJ2-2, with D uncertain. The CDR3 sequence is 14 residues long. CDR1 and CDR2 from the germline V gene are SQVTM and ANQGSEA. V lost 8 bases to trimming and J lost 0 bases, with 13 bases between them.

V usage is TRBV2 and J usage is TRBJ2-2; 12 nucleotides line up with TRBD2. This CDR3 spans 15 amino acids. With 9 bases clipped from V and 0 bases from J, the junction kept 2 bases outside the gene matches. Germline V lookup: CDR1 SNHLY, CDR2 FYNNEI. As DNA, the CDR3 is TGTGCCAGGACTAGCGGGGGCACGAACACCGGGGAGCTGTTTTTT. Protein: CARTSGGTNTGELFF. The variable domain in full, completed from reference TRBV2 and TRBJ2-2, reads EPEVTQTPSHQVTQMGQEVILRCVPISNHLYFYWYRQILGQKVEFLVSFYNNEISEKSEIFDDQFSVERPDGSNFTLKIRSTKLEDSAMYFCARTSGGTNTGELFFGEGSRLTVL.

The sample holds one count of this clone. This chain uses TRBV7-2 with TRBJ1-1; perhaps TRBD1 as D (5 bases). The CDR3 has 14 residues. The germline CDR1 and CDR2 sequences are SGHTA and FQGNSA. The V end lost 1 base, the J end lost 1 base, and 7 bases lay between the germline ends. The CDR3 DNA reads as TGTGCCAGCAGCTTAGGGGGCCCGAACACTGAAGCTTTCTTT. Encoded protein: CASSLGGPNTEAFF.